A single sample is the source of the 10 T cell receptor beta chains below, sequenced in a study of regulatory T cells in long-lasting Graves disease. Through Arm-PCR of CDR3 regions and iRepertoire HTBI primers, TCR beta libraries were built. TCRdb redid the calling of the multiplex PCR reads with MiXCR, one entry per CDR3 protein. The top ten clones hold around 7% of a sample with about 470,000 distinct CDR3 sequences, 20% to 25% of them seen once. Indicated time point: persistent/refractory GD, antithyroid drugs over 5 years with positive TRAb. The TCR library was prepared using RNA isolated from PBMCs. This sample comprised peripheral blood mononuclear cells (PBMCs), obtained when the disease was refractory, from a patient treated with antithyroid drugs. These receptors originate from a female donor with Graves disease.

This clonotype has ten or more counts. The V call is TRBV12-3 or TRBV12-4, the J call TRBJ1-2; D call uncertain. V lost 5 bases and J 3 bases, leaving 16 bases between the germline ends. The length of the CDR3 is 15 residues. The DNA for the CDR3 is TGTGCCAGCAGTGGACTGCGGAAAGCCCACTATGGCTACACCTTC. Protein sequence: CASSGLRKAHYGYTF.

V and J are TRBV5-8 and TRBJ2-2, with a weak D call TRBD1 (5 bases). The CDR3 has 12 amino acids. The germline CDR1 and CDR2 sequences are SGHTS and YDEGEE. The germline V and J ends were trimmed by 6 bases and 5 bases, with 8 bases remaining between them. In nucleotides, the CDR3 is TGTGCCAGCACCAAGGGGACCGGGGAGCTGTTTTTT. Encoded protein: CASTKGTGELFF.

This chain joins TRBV2 and TRBJ2-3; no firm D call. The CDR3 runs 11 residues. CDR1 is SNHLY, CDR2 FYNNEI, per germline. V was trimmed by 2 bases and J by 3 bases, leaving 0 bases between them. The CDR3, as DNA: TGTGCCAGCAGTGAAACAGATACGCAGTATTTT. Its translation is CASSETDTQYF. The variable domain in full, with the rest retrieved from reference TRBV2 and TRBJ2-3, is EPEVTQTPSHQVTQMGQEVILRCVPISNHLYFYWYRQILGQKVEFLVSFYNNEISEKSEIFDDQFSVERPDGSNFTLKIRSTKLEDSAMYFCASSETDTQYFGPGTRLTVL.

CDR3 sequence reads: CASSQDRGNNSPLHF. The CDR3 nucleotides are TGCGCCAGCAGCCAAGATAGAGGGAATAATTCACCCCTCCACTTT. The J gene is TRBJ1-6, the V gene TRBV4-3, with D unclear. The V gene's germline CDR1 is LGHNA and CDR2 YSLEER. With 0 bases removed from V and 5 bases from J, the gap between germline ends came to 8 bases. CDR3 length: 15 residues.

J is TRBJ2-7 and V is TRBV29-1, with a possible D match to TRBD1 (6 bases). The V and J ends lost 5 bases and 3 bases respectively, with 14 bases between them. The CDR3 length is 13 residues. The V gene's germline CDR1 is SQVTM and CDR2 ANQGSEA. The CDR3 loop is CSVSGQLIYEQYF. The DNA for the CDR3 is TGCAGCGTTTCGGGACAACTAATCTACGAGCAGTACTTC.

This chain uses TRBV7-9 with TRBJ1-1; D is uncertain. Germline V lookup: CDR1 SEHNR, CDR2 FQNEAQ (reference sequence). V was clipped by 7 bases and J by 2 bases, with 17 bases between them. The CDR3 is made up of 15 amino acids. The CDR3 sequence is CASNPGGFFNTEAFF. The CDR3 nucleotides read TGTGCCAGCAACCCCGGAGGGTTTTTCAACACTGAAGCTTTCTTT.

This clonotype was counted many times. V usage is TRBV6-5 and J usage is TRBJ2-7, with TRBD2 identical over 10 bases. The germline CDR1 and CDR2 sequences are MNHEY and SVGAGI. The CDR3 length is 16 residues. Trimming took 2 bases from V and 4 from J; bases not matched to a gene: 8. DNA for the CDR3: TGTGCCAGCAGTTACCGTCAGCGGGGGGGCGAATACGAGCAGTACTTC. This encodes CASSYRQRGGEYEQYF.

The genes are TRBV30 and TRBJ2-7; D remains unclear. This CDR3 is 12 amino acids long. V lost 3 bases and J 1 base, leaving 7 bases between the germline ends. Germline CDR1 is GTSNPN and CDR2 is SVGIG (reference sequence). CDR3 DNA sequence: TGTGCCTGGAGCCTAACGTCCTACGAGCAGTACTTC. Translated: CAWSLTSYEQYF.

This clonotype was observed many times. The CDR3 DNA reads TGTGCCAGCAGTGAAAATCCCCCGCCGAATCCCTACGAGCAGTACTTC. It encodes CASSENPPPNPYEQYF. The gene calls are TRBV6-1 and TRBJ2-7; D gene unclear. Germline CDR1 is MNHNS and CDR2 is SASEGT. V was pared by 2 bases and J by 2 bases, with 16 bases between. The CDR3 runs to 16 residues.

The sample holds a few counts of this clonotype. The genes are TRBV25-1 and TRBJ2-5; D could derive from TRBD1 or TRBD2 (6 bases each). Between the trimmed V and J ends, which lost 3 bases and 5 bases, there was a span of 13 bases. CDR3 length equals 14 residues. CDR1 is MGHDK, CDR2 SYGVNS, per germline. CDR3 amino acids: CASSDSGAGETQYF. In DNA, the CDR3 is TGTGCCAGCAGTGATTCGGGGGCAGGGGAGACCCAGTACTTC. The full variable domain, with the rest looked up from reference TRBV25-1 and TRBJ2-5, is EADIYQTPRYLVIGTGKKITLECSQTMGHDKMYWYQQDPGMELHLIHYSYGVNSTEKGDLSSESTVSRIRTEHFPLTLESARPSHTSQYLCASSDSGAGETQYFGPGTRLLVL.